This TCR beta chain was sequenced for a study of early T cells in non-severe SARS-CoV-2 infection (dated by TCRdb to the early 2020s). Context from the whole study: Because TCR sequencing relied on bulk RNA taken from unsorted whole blood, pairing of alpha and beta chains was not possible. Summary of the overall study and its limitations: VDJdb matching was skewed toward anti-spike CD8 responses and likely underestimated virus-specific expansions by missing private and CD4 specificities.

This clonotype is classified as medium-sized (0.01 to 0.1%). Its cognate antigen has yet to be identified. No much larger clone is present one base from it, and per-base qualities are unavailable. The study was a case-control design nested within a healthcare worker cohort in London, UK, with weekly nasopharyngeal swab PCR tests and blood sampling. Between 23 and 31 March 2020, the week of the UK lockdown, healthcare workers were enrolled and then followed up weekly for as long as 16 weeks. Library creation used 5' RACE. Sequencing relied on a NextSeq 500. In the TCR library protocol, unique molecular identifiers were attached to individual cDNA molecules to correct for PCR bias and sequencing error. TCR alpha and beta chains were both sequenced, and the abundances of alpha and beta sequences in each sample were closely correlated with each other. The paper's processing steps were these. Decombinator V4 was used to annotate the V gene, J gene and CDR3 of the TCR sequences. TCRs were defined as expanded if a significant change between any two time points was detected under a Poisson model with p below 0.0001. Abundances of TCRs were expressed as counts per million after normalisation to the total number of TCRs sequenced in each sample. TRAV1-2 paired with TRAJ12, TRAJ20 or TRAJ33 defined MAIT TCRs, while TRAV10 paired with TRAJ18 defined iNKT TCRs. A search of VDJdb, accessed on 1 November 2021, was run for TCRs annotated to CMV, EBV and SARS-CoV-2, with TCRs annotated for multiple antigens excluded. The public sequencing data were trimmed at Q25 with fastp and processed into clonotypes with MiXCR by TCRdb, which kept only in-frame beta chains. Every distinct CDR3 protein forms one entry, paired with its most common genes and DNA. These V and J calls rely on TCRdb rather than the paper's analysis. This sample has roughly 55,000 distinct CDR3 sequences in its table, and around a tenth of those were observed once. The ten largest clones take up around 9.6% of the sample.

V is clipped by 10 bases and J by 2 bases, and the sequence between their germline boundaries is 15 bases long. The CDR3 runs 13 residues from the cysteine to the phenylalanine. Only the CDR3 part of the read is kept: 39 bases, read in frame from the first base. From a lookup of the germline V gene (reference sequence), CDR1 and CDR2 are SEHNR and FQNEAQ. The sequencing input was whole blood. The source of this sequence is an adult who was a healthcare worker with PCR-confirmed SARS-CoV-2 infection or an uninfected control (not recorded which). This receptor chain uses TRBV7-9 and TRBJ2-7; no D gene call is confident. The nucleotide sequence is given as TGTGCCACCCAGAGGAGCCTGACCTACGAGCAGTACTTC. It translates to CATQRSLTYEQYF.